A single T cell receptor beta chain is shown here with its context. The antigen is undetermined. The entry originates in a study of early stage breast cancer tumors. Regarding the study as a whole: Tumors had 2.5 to 3-fold higher T cell density and higher clonality than adjacent normal breast tissue.

The CDR3 has 15 residues. Blood replicates held 0.5 ug DNA, tumor or normal breast approximately 1.5 ug, two each. Sequencing used immunoSEQ multiplex PCR; TCRdb keeps in-frame clones, though not all of them. Of 70,000 or so clones listed, over 80% are singletons. The source is a person aged 40-50 years with breast cancer. The sample comprised blood. The J gene is TRBJ2-7, the V gene TRBV21-1; no check of the table's D call, TRBD1, against the DNA was made. TRBV21-1 is a pseudogene locus. CDR3 in amino acids: CASSKSRDREDEQYF. Here the CDR3 DNA reads TGTGCCAGCAGCAAATCCCGGGACAGGGAAGACGAGCAGTACTTC.